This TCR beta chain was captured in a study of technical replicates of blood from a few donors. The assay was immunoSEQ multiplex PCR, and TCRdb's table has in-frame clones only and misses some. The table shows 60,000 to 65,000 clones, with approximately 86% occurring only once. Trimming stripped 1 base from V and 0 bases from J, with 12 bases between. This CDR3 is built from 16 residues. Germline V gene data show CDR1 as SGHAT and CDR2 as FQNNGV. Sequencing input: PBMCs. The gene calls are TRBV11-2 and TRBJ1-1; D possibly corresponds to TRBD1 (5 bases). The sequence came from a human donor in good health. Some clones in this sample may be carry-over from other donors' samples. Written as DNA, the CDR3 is TGTGCCAGCAGCTTAGTTATTGGGGGGTTGAACACTGAAGCTTTCTTT. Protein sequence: CASSLVIGGLNTEAFF.